This paragraph covers one T cell receptor (beta chain) sequence. This record comes from a study of blood T cell repertoires in COVID-19. Study information: Donors in Cohort 3 who had recovered were those with two negative PCRs, healthcare professional clearance, or resolution of their symptoms.

Original processing notes: Counts of nucleated cells, estimated from reference gene primer amplification, were obtained. Clones were read by immunoSEQ multiplex PCR, and TCRdb kept only the in-frame ones, dropping some. D and trimming were read from the DNA, whereas the V and J calls and clone size are those reported in that table. The sample records about 360,000 clones, around 87% being singletons. V dropped 3 bases and J dropped 3 bases, with 8 bases sitting between them. This CDR3 region has 14 residues. From germline, CDR1 is KGHSH and CDR2 LQKENI. The chain is built from TRBV18 and TRBJ1-4; D not certain. The TCR sequence derives from a man in his forties in a cohort exposed to, infected with or recovered from COVID-19 (not recorded which). The sample was PBMCs or T cells enriched from blood (not recorded which). The DNA of the CDR3 is TGTGCCAGCTCACCGCCAGCGTCTAATGAAAAACTGTTTTTT. Protein sequence: CASSPPASNEKLFF.